A single sample gave rise to the 9 T cell receptor beta chains below, sequenced in a study of blood T cell repertoires in COVID-19. Only in-frame clones appear in the TCRdb table, and some are missing; sequencing was by immunoSEQ multiplex PCR. The table has a few hundred thousand clones, about nine tenths seen once. Sequencing input: peripheral blood. The receptors originated from a man between 65 and 79 years old with acute or convalescent COVID-19.

In DNA form, the CDR3 reads TGTGCCAGCAGTCCGAGGACTACGAACACCGGGGAGCTGTTTTTT. This gives the protein CASSPRTTNTGELFF. The V gene is TRBV27, the J gene TRBJ2-2; the D gene is possibly TRBD2 (6 bases). The V and J ends lost 5 bases and 0 bases respectively, with 10 bases between them. Per germline, CDR1 MNHEY and CDR2 SMNVEV (reference sequence). The CDR3 is made up of 15 amino acids.

The chain couples TRBV19 to TRBJ2-4; 9 positions match TRBD1. V lost 3 bases and J lost 7; bases outside the gene matches: 4. This CDR3 has 14 amino acids. CDR1 is LNHDA and CDR2 is SQIVND in the germline V gene (reference sequence). This chain's CDR3 is CASSIGTGRNIQYF. As DNA, the CDR3 is TGTGCCAGTAGTATCGGGACAGGGAGGAACATTCAGTACTTC.

The chain joins TRBV20-1 to TRBJ2-7; D uncertain. CDR1 is DFQATT and CDR2 is SNEGSKA in the germline V gene (reference sequence). V gave up 3 bases and J gave up 6 bases, with 12 bases separating them. The CDR3 is 12 residues long. The CDR3 bases are TGCAGTGCTAGTGAACTTCTTGGCGAGCAGTACTTC. Protein product: CSASELLGEQYF.

The J gene is TRBJ1-2, the V gene TRBV7-8; D possibly corresponds to TRBD1 (6 bases). The CDR3 contains 16 residues. Looked up from germline, CDR1 is SGHVS and CDR2 is FQNEAQ. V lost 4 bases and J 2 bases, leaving 17 bases between the germline ends. In DNA form, the CDR3 reads TGTGCCAGCAGCTCAACCGGGGGGGGCATCAACTATGGCTACACCTTC. Protein: CASSSTGGGINYGYTF.

J is TRBJ2-6 and V is TRBV2; 12 bases are shared with TRBD1. CDR3 length: 17 residues. The ends lost 6 bases at V and 4 bases at J; junction bases unmatched: 7. From germline, CDR1 is SNHLY and CDR2 FYNNEI. The CDR3 loop is CASRPGQGAKGANVLTF. In DNA, the CDR3 is TGTGCCAGCAGGCCGGGACAGGGGGCGAAAGGGGCCAACGTCCTGACTTTC.

The chain employs TRBV9 and TRBJ2-2, with 9 nucleotides matching TRBD2. The CDR3 loop spans 16 amino acids. The junction had 6 bases not matched to a gene; V was cut back by 0 bases and J by 6 bases. Germline CDR1 and CDR2: SGDLS and YYNGEE. CDR3 nucleotide sequence: TGTGCCAGCAGCGTAGACCGCGGGAGGGCCCCCGGGGAGCTGTTTTTT. Translated: CASSVDRGRAPGELFF. The variable domain in full, with the rest retrieved from reference TRBV9 and TRBJ2-2, is DSGVTQTPKHLITATGQRVTLRCSPRSGDLSVYWYQQSLDQGLQFLIQYYNGEERAKGNILERFSAQQFPDLHSELNLSSLELGDSALYFCASSVDRGRAPGELFFGEGSRLTVL.

The V call is TRBV4-2, the J call TRBJ1-1; TRBD1 might be the D (5 bases). The CDR3 totals 15 residues. The germline V gene encodes CDR1 LGHNA and CDR2 YNFKEQ. The germline V and J ends were trimmed by 4 bases and 2 bases, with 14 bases remaining between them. CDR3 residues: CASSRGGAENTEAFF. DNA of the CDR3: TGTGCCAGCAGCCGCGGTGGGGCGGAAAACACTGAAGCTTTCTTT.

V and J are TRBV11-2 and TRBJ2-3; 16 positions match TRBD2. Trimming at V came to 5 bases and at J to 7 bases, leaving 6 bases not matched to a gene. CDR1 is SGHAT, CDR2 FQNNGV, per germline. The CDR3 consists of 16 residues. CDR3 residues: CASSPGLAGGLNTQYF. The DNA for the CDR3 is TGTGCCAGCAGCCCGGGACTAGCGGGAGGGCTGAATACGCAGTATTTT.

The chain is built from TRBV6-2 or TRBV6-3 and TRBJ1-1, with D possibly TRBD1 on 6 matching bases. V was trimmed by 2 bases and J by 5 bases, leaving 15 bases between them. CDR3 length: 15 amino acids. Germline CDR1 reads MNHEY; CDR2 reads SVGEGT. CDR3 sequence: CASSYKGQISTEAFF. In nucleotides, the CDR3 is TGTGCCAGCAGTTACAAGGGACAAATCTCAACTGAAGCTTTCTTT.